This T cell receptor (beta chain) comes out of a study of T cell repertoires in cytomegalovirus infection. Across the study: Public TCR beta signatures marked donors with CMV infection and the matching HLA. General observations from the study: Summed frequency of shared TCR beta families picked out CMV carriers who also had the relevant HLA.

TCRdb fed the reads into MiXCR, producing one record per CDR3 protein. Of around 490,000 distinct CDR3 sequences listed, approximately 25% are singletons. This CDR3 has 15 residues. V gave up 5 bases and J gave up 4 bases, with 12 bases separating them. CDR1 and CDR2 (germline): SEHNR, FQNEAQ (reference sequence). A word on this clonotype: Its antigen is as yet unknown.

This TCR was recovered from a human donor in good health (CMV status not recorded). Some clones in this sample may be carry-over from other donors' samples. The rearrangement joins TRBV7-9 to TRBJ2-6; no firm D call. The sequenced sample was PBMCs. DNA of the CDR3: TGTGCCAGCAGCAACGGGCCTCCCGGGGCCAACGTCCTGACTTTC. It codes for CASSNGPPGANVLTF. Based on the CDR3 plus reference TRBV7-9 and TRBJ2-6, the full variable domain is DTGVSQNPRHKITKRGQNVTFRCDPISEHNRLYWYRQTLGQGPEFLTYFQNEAQLEKSRLLSDRFSAERPKGSFSTLEIQRTEQGDSAMYLCASSNGPPGANVLTFGAGSRLTVL.